The 19 T cell receptor beta chains below were found in one sample sequenced in a study of cytomegalovirus exposure and HLA in healthy donors. The assay was immunoSEQ multiplex PCR, and TCRdb's table has in-frame clones only and misses some. This sample yields 65,000 to 80,000 clones, of which approximately 93% are seen a single time; 2.5% to 3.5% belongs to the top ten. The sequenced material came from PBMCs. The receptors were sampled from a woman aged 18-29 years in good health and CMV-seropositive.

The rearrangement joins TRBV4-3 to TRBJ1-1; no definite D call. The germline V and J ends were trimmed by 4 bases and 1 base, with 10 bases remaining between them. The V gene's germline CDR1 is LGHNA and CDR2 YSLEER. CDR3 length equals 14 residues. CDR3 nucleotides: TGCGCCAGCAGCCTCCTTGGGAGGAACACTGAAGCTTTCTTT. This sequence encodes CASSLLGRNTEAFF.

The J gene is TRBJ1-1, the V gene TRBV14; TRBD1 might be the D (5 bases). Trimming left V 1 base short and J 3 bases short, with 12 bases between. The germline V gene encodes CDR1 SGHDN and CDR2 FVKESK. The CDR3 covers 15 residues. CDR3 sequence: CASSQVGHLYTEAFF. The DNA of the CDR3 is TGTGCCAGCAGCCAAGTCGGACACCTCTACACTGAAGCTTTCTTT.

The CDR3 nucleotides are TGTGCCAGCAGTCCCATTGAGACCCGGGGAGGCTACACCTTC. Its protein product is CASSPIETRGGYTF. The genes are TRBV28 and TRBJ1-2; D uncertain. CDR3 length equals 14 residues. V was pared by 5 bases and J by 8 bases, with 18 bases between. Per germline, CDR1 MDHEN and CDR2 SYDVKM.

This chain connects TRBV4-1 to TRBJ1-2; 12 nucleotides line up with TRBD1. V was pared by 1 base and J by 8 bases, with 8 bases of the junction left unmatched. This CDR3 contains 16 residues. Germline lookup yields CDR1 MGHRA and CDR2 YSYEKL. The CDR3 sequence is CASSQAPGQGAHGYTF. The CDR3 nucleotides are TGCGCCAGCAGCCAAGCCCCGGGACAGGGGGCTCACGGCTACACCTTC.

This clone came up once. The V gene is TRBV7-9, the J gene TRBJ2-7; 12 bases map to TRBD2. The CDR3 consists of 15 residues. J lost 4 bases, V lost 8 bases, and 9 bases had no gene match. Germline assignment: CDR1 SEHNR and CDR2 FQNEAQ (reference sequence). CDR3: CASSSGTSGLYEQYF. The CDR3 nucleotides read TGTGCCAGCTCCTCCGGGACTAGCGGGTTGTACGAGCAGTACTTC. Full variable domain (missing parts from reference TRBV7-9 and TRBJ2-7): DTGVSQNPRHKITKRGQNVTFRCDPISEHNRLYWYRQTLGQGPEFLTYFQNEAQLEKSRLLSDRFSAERPKGSFSTLEIQRTEQGDSAMYLCASSSGTSGLYEQYFGPGTRLTVT.

The V and J genes are TRBV18 and TRBJ1-3; the D is unclear. The V gene's germline CDR1 is KGHSH and CDR2 LQKENI. This CDR3 contains 15 residues. Trimming shortened V by 2 bases and J by 1 base, and 9 bases separated the two germline ends. CDR3 coding DNA: TGTGCCAGCTCACCAACCTCGAGGTCTGGAAACACCATATATTTT. The encoded protein is CASSPTSRSGNTIYF.

The gene calls are TRBV6-5 and TRBJ2-7, with 7 positions matching TRBD1. V trimming: 0 bases; J trimming: 1 base; junction bases outside the gene matches: 6. The CDR3 has 16 residues. The germline V gene encodes CDR1 MNHEY and CDR2 SVGAGI. The CDR3 DNA reads TGTGCCAGCAGTTACTCGGGGTCCAGGGGGTCCTACGAGCAGTACTTC. Its translation: CASSYSGSRGSYEQYF.

This sequence joins TRBV5-1 and TRBJ2-5; 9 nucleotides agree with TRBD1. V shed 6 bases and J 11 bases; nucleotides not matched to a gene: 20. CDR3 length equals 16 residues. The germline gives CDR1 SGHRS, CDR2 YFSETQ. For the CDR3, the DNA is TGCGCCAGCACCTCCGGGCTCGGGGGACAGGGTCTTCAGCAGTACTTC. This translates into CASTSGLGGQGLQQYF.

V usage is TRBV5-5 and J usage is TRBJ1-2; maybe TRBD1 (5 bases). Germline CDR1 and CDR2: SGHKS and YYEKEE (reference sequence). The V and J ends lost 4 bases and 4 bases respectively, with 17 bases between them. This CDR3 comprises 15 residues. The CDR3 sequence: CASSPSEGSGYGYTF. DNA of the CDR3: TGTGCCAGCAGCCCTTCGGAGGGGTCGGGCTATGGCTACACCTTC.

The count of this clone is one. The chain carries TRBV6-1 and TRBJ2-3, with D possibly TRBD1 on 5 matching bases. The germline CDR1 and CDR2 sequences are MNHNS and SASEGT. V was pared by 4 bases and J by 0 bases, with 14 bases between. CDR3 size: 16 residues. DNA of the CDR3: TGTGCCAGCAGTGCACAGACAGATCTAAGCACAGATACGCAGTATTTT. Residues: CASSAQTDLSTDTQYF.

The gene calls are TRBV9 and TRBJ2-5; 9 nucleotides match TRBD2. CDR3 size: 14 residues. Germline CDR1 reads SGDLS; CDR2 reads YYNGEE. J gave up 4 bases and V 2 bases, and 3 bases lay outside the gene matches. The CDR3 DNA follows: TGTGCCAGCAGCGTCGGCGGGAGGGGAGAGACCCAGTACTTC. Protein sequence: CASSVGGRGETQYF.

The rearrangement uses TRBV18 and TRBJ2-5; no clear D gene. This CDR3 spans 14 amino acids. V lost 0 bases and J lost 2, with 7 bases in between. Germline V lookup: CDR1 KGHSH, CDR2 LQKENI. For the CDR3, the DNA is TGTGCCAGCTCACCACCGGGCCTACAAGAGACCCAGTACTTC. Encoded protein: CASSPPGLQETQYF.

V gene TRBV29-1 combines with J gene TRBJ2-3, with D tentatively TRBD2 (6 bases). This CDR3 has 12 amino acids. Trimming shortened V by 8 bases and J by 8 bases, and 17 bases separated the two germline ends. The V gene's germline CDR1 is SQVTM and CDR2 ANQGSEA. The CDR3: CSPIGEEGTQYF. CDR3 DNA sequence: TGCAGCCCCATAGGGGAGGAGGGTACGCAGTATTTT.

The gene calls are TRBV7-9 and TRBJ2-5; the match to TRBD2 covers 11 bases. Germline V CDR1 and CDR2: SEHNR, FQNEAQ (reference sequence). The CDR3 has 14 amino acids. Germline trimming cut 5 bases from V and 5 bases from J; bases unmatched to any gene: 4. CDR3 sequence reads: CASSPGLAEETQYF. CDR3 bases: TGTGCCAGCAGCCCGGGACTAGCGGAGGAGACCCAGTACTTC.

The chain is built from TRBV4-1 and TRBJ2-1; 7 bases line up with TRBD2. This CDR3 contains 15 residues. Germline V gene data show CDR1 as MGHRA and CDR2 as YSYEKL. The trim removed 4 bases at V and 6 bases at J, leaving 9 bases unmatched. The DNA of the CDR3 is TGCGCCAGCAGCCCATATACGGCTAGCGGCAATGAGCAGTTCTTC. As protein: CASSPYTASGNEQFF.

The CDR3 DNA is TGCGCCAGCAGCAAATCAACAGGGCTGGAACTTAAAGCTTTCTTT. The encoded protein is CASSKSTGLELKAFF. V gene TRBV5-1 combines with J gene TRBJ1-1; D perhaps matches TRBD1 (6 bases). The CDR3 has 15 amino acids. The germline V gene has CDR1 SGHRS and CDR2 YFSETQ. Trimming left V 4 bases short and J 9 bases short, with 22 bases between. Complete variable domain (other parts from reference TRBV5-1 and TRBJ1-1): KAGVTQTPRYLIKTRGQQVTLSCSPISGHRSVSWYQQTPGQGLQFLFEYFSETQRNKGNFPGRFSGRQFSNSRSEMNVSTLELGDSALYLCASSKSTGLELKAFFGQGTRLTVV.

The CDR3 sequence: CASSSSTGVGTEAFF. CDR3 nucleotides: TGTGCCAGCAGCTCTTCGACAGGGGTGGGAACTGAAGCTTTCTTT. The rearrangement uses TRBV5-6 and TRBJ1-1; 8 nucleotides agree with TRBD1. This CDR3 region has 15 residues. The germline gives CDR1 SGHDT, CDR2 YYEEEE. J lost 5 bases, V lost 3 bases, and 9 bases had no gene match.

The J gene is TRBJ1-1, the V gene TRBV7-9; D gene ambiguous. V lost 1 base, J lost 5 bases, and 14 bases lay in between. This CDR3 contains 15 residues. CDR1 and CDR2 (germline): SEHNR, FQNEAQ (reference sequence). CDR3 sequence reads: CASSLVPAGRTEAFF. In DNA, the CDR3 is TGTGCCAGCAGCTTAGTGCCTGCAGGCAGGACTGAAGCTTTCTTT. The full variable domain, in which reference TRBV7-9 and TRBJ1-1 provide the parts outside the CDR3, is DTGVSQNPRHKITKRGQNVTFRCDPISEHNRLYWYRQTLGQGPEFLTYFQNEAQLEKSRLLSDRFSAERPKGSFSTLEIQRTEQGDSAMYLCASSLVPAGRTEAFFGQGTRLTVV.

A few counts support this clone. Written as DNA, the CDR3 is TGTGCCAGCAGCGCATGGACAGGGCCGGGTGGAAACACCATATATTTT. It encodes CASSAWTGPGGNTIYF. The V and J genes are TRBV9 and TRBJ1-3; 8 bases agree with TRBD1. The CDR3 loop spans 16 amino acids. Germline V lookup: CDR1 SGDLS, CDR2 YYNGEE. Trimming took 3 bases from V and 3 from J; bases not matched to a gene: 8.